This T cell receptor (beta chain) was documented in a study of read filtering for tumor transcriptome and immune sequencing. From around 0.4 ug of RNA, a library with molecular barcoded alpha/delta and beta/gamma adaptors was made. Each CDR3 protein gets one entry after TCRdb re-called the reads with MiXCR. The profile shows approximately 37,000 distinct CDR3 sequences, approximately 14% of them singletons. Many counts were recorded for this clonotype. Its antigen is as yet unknown. Study conclusions and caveats: RNA-seq captured clonotypes less deeply and reliably than IR-seq. IR-seq and RNA-seq agreed better without single-read clonotypes.

Every patient had bone marrow sampled while the disease was active. Germline V CDR1 and CDR2: SNHLY, FYNNEI. The CDR3 is made up of 13 amino acids. The ends lost 6 bases at V and 12 bases at J; junction bases unmatched: 14. The sequence was obtained from a donor over 35 with multiple myeloma. The chain uses TRBV2 and TRBJ2-7; TRBD2 agrees at 7 bases. The sequenced sample was a population of CD138-negative cells sorted from bone marrow. CDR3 bases: TGTGCCAGCAGAGGCCACGGACTAGTCATCACGTACTTC. Encoded protein: CASRGHGLVITYF.